Listed here are 23 T cell receptor beta chains from one sample, sequenced in a study of OX40 agonist ivuxolimab in advanced cancers. TCRdb's table, derived via immunoSEQ multiplex PCR, lists solely in-frame clones and lacks some. The table includes tens of thousands of clones, roughly nine tenths detected once. This material consisted of CD4+ or CD8+ T cells sorted from blood, taken in a trial of the OX40 agonist ivuxolimab. Source of these receptors: an adult with an advanced solid tumor such as melanoma, head and neck, liver or kidney cancer.

A single count supports this clone. The sample holds other DNA sequences that translate to the same CDR3. The chain is built from TRBV9 and TRBJ1-2; tentative D call: TRBD1 (5 bases). Germline assignment: CDR1 SGDLS and CDR2 YYNGEE. Trimming removed 0 bases at V and 2 bases at J, with 8 bases between. The CDR3 runs to 14 residues. The CDR3 protein is CASSVGQGNYGYTF. The CDR3 nucleotides are TGTGCCAGCAGCGTAGGTCAGGGCAACTATGGCTACACCTTC.

This sequence joins TRBV13 and TRBJ2-3; TRBD1 matches at 8 bases. The CDR3 extends over 14 amino acids. Germline trimming cut 6 bases from V and 5 bases from J; bases unmatched to any gene: 7. CDR1 and CDR2 from the germline V gene are PRHDT and FYEKMQ (reference sequence). CDR3 residues: CASRGIDRGDTQYF. The CDR3, as DNA: TGTGCCAGCAGGGGGATCGACAGGGGAGATACGCAGTATTTT.

This clone was seen a single time. The rearrangement joins TRBV5-1 to TRBJ1-6; D may be TRBD1 (5 bases). Trimming cost V 3 bases and J 3 bases, with 16 bases left between them. CDR1 is SGHRS, CDR2 YFSETQ, per germline. The CDR3 loop spans 17 amino acids. The CDR3 loop is CASSSEAQGFYNSPLHF. For the CDR3, the DNA is TGCGCCAGCAGCTCGGAGGCCCAGGGATTCTATAATTCACCCCTCCACTTT.

The chain couples TRBV15 to TRBJ1-2; D unresolved. Trimming took off 2 bases at V and 5 bases at J, with 12 bases between the two ends. Germline CDR1 is LNHNV and CDR2 is YYDKDF (reference sequence). The CDR3 runs to 14 residues. The CDR3 DNA sequence: TGTGCCACCAGCAGAACCCGGGCTCAGTATGGCTACACCTTC. Translation gives CATSRTRAQYGYTF. The complete variable domain, with remaining parts taken from reference TRBV15 and TRBJ1-2, reads DAMVIQNPRYQVTQFGKPVTLSCSQTLNHNVMYWYQQKSSQAPKLLFHYYDKDFNNEADTPDNFQSRRPNTSFCFLDIRSPGLGDTAMYLCATSRTRAQYGYTFGSGTRLTVV.

This chain joins TRBV6-6 and TRBJ2-7; D is perhaps TRBD1 (6 bases). The CDR3 covers 12 residues. Trimming took 5 bases from V and 6 from J, leaving 11 bases between them. Germline V lookup: CDR1 MNHNY, CDR2 SVGAGI (reference sequence). In DNA, the CDR3 is TGTGCCAGCAGTGACCTCAGGGGCGAGCAGTACTTC. It specifies CASSDLRGEQYF.

This clone was seen only once. The gene calls are TRBV6-5 and TRBJ1-5; D possibly corresponds to TRBD1 (5 bases). Germline-derived CDR1 and CDR2 are MNHEY and SVGAGI. Trimming left V 7 bases short and J 1 base short, with 14 bases between. CDR3 length: 15 residues. As DNA, the CDR3 is TGTGCCAGCACCTCCCGGGCAGGGAGCAATCAGCCCCAGCATTTT. Its protein product is CASTSRAGSNQPQHF.

The chain is built from TRBV7-2 and TRBJ2-5, with D perhaps matching TRBD1 (6 bases). The CDR3 contains 15 residues. Deletions cut 5 bases from V and 2 bases from J, with 15 bases between. Looked up from germline, CDR1 is SGHTA and CDR2 is FQGNSA. The CDR3 loop is CASSPRRTAQETQYF. The DNA of the CDR3 is TGTGCCAGCAGCCCCCGACGGACAGCTCAAGAGACCCAGTACTTC.

The CDR3 DNA is TGTGCCAGCAGCTTCCCTCTTGGTGGGGATGAAAAACTGTTTTTT. Translation gives CASSFPLGGDEKLFF. The chain combines TRBV7-8 with TRBJ1-4; no clear D. Germline V lookup: CDR1 SGHVS, CDR2 FQNEAQ. This CDR3 is built from 15 residues. Trimming took 3 bases from V and 6 from J, leaving 14 bases between them.

J is TRBJ2-1 and V is TRBV7-3; weak D call: TRBD2 (6 bases). V was clipped by 5 bases and J by 6 bases, with 14 bases between them. The CDR3 contains 14 residues. Per the germline V gene, CDR1 is SGHTA and CDR2 is FQGTGA. In nucleotides, the CDR3 is TGTGCCAGCAGCCAACCGGGACTCTCCAATGAGCAGTTCTTC. It yields the protein CASSQPGLSNEQFF.

This clone was picked up a small number of times. The gene calls are TRBV30 and TRBJ2-5, with 11 bases identical to TRBD2. The CDR3 length is 17 residues. V shed 1 base, J shed 2 bases, and the junction held 9 bases outside the gene matches. The V gene's germline CDR1 is GTSNPN and CDR2 SVGIG (reference sequence). CDR3 coding DNA: TGTGCCTGGAGTGCCCGATTTACTAGCGGGAGACAAGAGACCCAGTACTTC. Residues: CAWSARFTSGRQETQYF.

J is TRBJ1-4 and V is TRBV11-2, with 7 positions matching TRBD1. Germline V gives CDR1 SGHAT, CDR2 FQNNGV. The V gene end was trimmed by 4 bases and the J gene end by 8 bases; junction bases not matched to a gene: 10. This CDR3 is 15 amino acids long. The CDR3 reads CASSSTGAGEEKLFF. For the CDR3, the DNA is TGTGCCAGCAGCTCCACAGGGGCGGGAGAAGAAAAACTGTTTTTT.

The genes are TRBV25-1 and TRBJ2-1; D not resolved. The germline V and J ends were trimmed by 3 bases and 8 bases, with 20 bases remaining between them. Germline V gene data show CDR1 as MGHDK and CDR2 as SYGVNS. The CDR3 consists of 16 residues. CDR3 DNA sequence: TGTGCCAGCAGTGACGGTCAGAGGACGGTCCGTGATGAGCAGTTCTTC. This gives the protein CASSDGQRTVRDEQFF.

The sample holds a few counts of this clone. V usage is TRBV5-4 and J usage is TRBJ2-7; D is perhaps TRBD2 (6 bases). Germline loops: CDR1 SGHNT, CDR2 YYREEE (reference sequence). This CDR3 spans 13 amino acids. The V and J ends lost 3 bases and 3 bases respectively, with 10 bases between them. CDR3 nucleotides: TGTGCCAGCAGCTCGAAGACTAGCTACGAGCAGTACGTC. It translates to CASSSKTSYEQYV.

In nucleotides, the CDR3 is TGTGCCAGCAGCGCTCAGGACAGACCTTACACCGGGGAGCTGTTTTTT. The encoded protein is CASSAQDRPYTGELFF. The V gene is TRBV9, the J gene TRBJ2-2; D is possibly TRBD1 (6 bases). Germline V gene lookup returns CDR1 SGDLS and CDR2 YYNGEE. This CDR3 contains 16 residues. V was pared by 3 bases and J by 3 bases, with 15 bases between.

This chain links TRBV14 with TRBJ1-2; the match to TRBD1 covers 7 bases. Germline V gene sequence: CDR1 SGHDN, CDR2 FVKESK. J lost 2 bases, V lost 0 bases, and 3 bases had no gene match. The CDR3 covers 15 residues. The chain's CDR3 is CASSQETGQNYGYTF. CDR3 DNA sequence: TGTGCCAGCAGCCAAGAAACGGGACAGAACTATGGCTACACCTTC. Full variable domain (remainder filled in from reference TRBV14 and TRBJ1-2): EAGVTQFPSHSVIEKGQTVTLRCDPISGHDNLYWYRRVMGKEIKFLLHFVKESKQDESGMPNNRFLAERTGGTYSTLKVQPAELEDSGVYFCASSQETGQNYGYTFGSGTRLTVV.

V usage is TRBV30 and J usage is TRBJ2-1, with D possibly TRBD2 on 7 matching bases. The V end lost 0 bases, the J end lost 3 bases, and 12 bases lay between the germline ends. Germline CDR1 and CDR2: GTSNPN and SVGIG (reference sequence). The CDR3 sequence is 15 residues long. The CDR3 bases are TGTGCCTGGAGTGTGGGGGCGGGAGTCTACAATGAGCAGTTCTTC. It is translated as CAWSVGAGVYNEQFF.

The chain recombines TRBV5-1 with TRBJ1-1; D is ambiguous. Between the trimmed V and J ends, which lost 0 bases and 4 bases, there was a span of 10 bases. The CDR3 contains 14 residues. The V gene's germline CDR1 is SGHRS and CDR2 YFSETQ. This CDR3 reads CASSLGQTVTEAFF. In DNA, the CDR3 is TGCGCCAGCAGCTTGGGTCAGACTGTCACTGAAGCTTTCTTT.

This rearrangement joins TRBV28 to TRBJ2-1; 10 bases agree with TRBD1. Germline lookup yields CDR1 MDHEN and CDR2 SYDVKM. Trimming removed 5 bases from V and 0 bases from J; junction bases left unmatched: 4. This CDR3 has 16 residues. CDR3 sequence: CASSRTGGDSYNEQFF. The DNA for the CDR3 is TGTGCCAGCAGTAGGACAGGGGGAGACTCCTACAATGAGCAGTTCTTC.

CDR3 loop: CASSQANTGELFF. CDR3 in DNA: TGTGCCAGCTCACAGGCGAACACCGGGGAGCTGTTTTTT. The genes are TRBV18 and TRBJ2-2; unclear D gene. Germline V gene sequence: CDR1 KGHSH, CDR2 LQKENI. The CDR3 loop spans 13 amino acids. Trimming removed 4 bases at V and 0 bases at J, with 3 bases between. Based on the CDR3 plus reference TRBV18 and TRBJ2-2, the full variable domain is NAGVMQNPRHLVRRRGQEARLRCSPMKGHSHVYWYRQLPEEGLKFMVYLQKENIIDESGMPKERFSAEFPKEGPSILRIQQVVRGDSAAYFCASSQANTGELFFGEGSRLTVL.

This clone came up once. Other DNA sequences in the same sample also yield this CDR3. The chain has TRBV2 and TRBJ1-2; D possibly corresponds to TRBD1 (5 bases). Germline CDR1 reads SNHLY; CDR2 reads FYNNEI. The CDR3 sequence is 13 residues long. V lost 3 bases and J 8 bases, leaving 13 bases between the germline ends. The CDR3, as DNA: TGTGCCAGCAGTGAGAGGCAGGGCTACGGCTACACCTTC. Amino acids: CASSERQGYGYTF.

This chain connects TRBV11-2 to TRBJ2-7; D gene uncertain. The CDR3 extends over 14 amino acids. Trimming removed 2 bases from V and 6 bases from J, with 14 bases in between. CDR1 and CDR2 from the germline V gene are SGHAT and FQNNGV. CDR3: CASSLRATRSEQYV. The DNA of the CDR3 is TGTGCCAGCAGCTTACGTGCTACCCGCTCCGAGCAGTACGTC.

In its sample, this clone was seen a few times. CDR3: CASTSDRDNSYEQYF. The CDR3 nucleotides are TGTGCCAGCACCTCCGACCGTGACAACTCCTACGAGCAGTACTTC. The genes are TRBV27 and TRBJ2-7; D uncertain. This CDR3 spans 15 amino acids. Trimming took 7 bases from V and 0 from J, leaving 16 bases between them. The germline CDR1 and CDR2 sequences are MNHEY and SMNVEV (reference sequence).

This rearrangement joins TRBV5-1 to TRBJ2-1, with TRBD2 matching over 9 bases. This CDR3 contains 15 residues. The trim removed 5 bases at V and 10 bases at J, leaving 13 bases unmatched. CDR1 is SGHRS, CDR2 YFSETQ, per germline. The CDR3 here is CASSSTVAGESEQFF. CDR3 DNA sequence: TGCGCCAGCAGTTCGACGGTAGCGGGAGAATCCGAGCAGTTCTTC. Full variable domain (outside the CDR3, taken from reference TRBV5-1 and TRBJ2-1): KAGVTQTPRYLIKTRGQQVTLSCSPISGHRSVSWYQQTPGQGLQFLFEYFSETQRNKGNFPGRFSGRQFSNSRSEMNVSTLELGDSALYLCASSSTVAGESEQFFGPGTRLTVL.